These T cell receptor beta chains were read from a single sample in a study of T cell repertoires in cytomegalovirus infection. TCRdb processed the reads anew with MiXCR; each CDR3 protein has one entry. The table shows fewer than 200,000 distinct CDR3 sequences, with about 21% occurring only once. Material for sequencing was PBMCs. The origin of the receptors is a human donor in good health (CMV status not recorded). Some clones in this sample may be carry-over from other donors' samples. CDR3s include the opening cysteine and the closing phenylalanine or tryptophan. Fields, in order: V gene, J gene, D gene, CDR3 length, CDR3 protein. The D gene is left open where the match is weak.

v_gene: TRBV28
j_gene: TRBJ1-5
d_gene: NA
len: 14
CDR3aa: CANKAGTGNQPQHF

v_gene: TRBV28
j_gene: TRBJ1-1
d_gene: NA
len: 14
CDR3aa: CASSLLQPNTEAFF

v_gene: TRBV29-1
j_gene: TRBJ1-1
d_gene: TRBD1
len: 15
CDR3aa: CSVDSGQGTNTEAFF

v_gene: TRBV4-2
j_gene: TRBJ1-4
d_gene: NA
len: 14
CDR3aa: CASSQATDNEKLFF

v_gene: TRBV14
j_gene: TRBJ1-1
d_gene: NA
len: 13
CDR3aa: CASSQDLQTEAFF

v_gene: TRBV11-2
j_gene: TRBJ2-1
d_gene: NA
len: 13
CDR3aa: CASSPRTGGEQFF

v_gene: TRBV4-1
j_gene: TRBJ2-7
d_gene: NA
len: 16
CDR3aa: CASSQEVLDQSYEQYF

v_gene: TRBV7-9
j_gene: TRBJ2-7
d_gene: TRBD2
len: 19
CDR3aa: CASSLGYSGLATLYYEQYF

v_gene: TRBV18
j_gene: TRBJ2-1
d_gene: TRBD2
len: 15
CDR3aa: CASSPSGRANNEQFF

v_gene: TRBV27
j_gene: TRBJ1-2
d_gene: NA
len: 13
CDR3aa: CASSRGTFYGYTF

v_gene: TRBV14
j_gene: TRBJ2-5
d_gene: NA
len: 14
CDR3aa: CASTPSGISETQYF

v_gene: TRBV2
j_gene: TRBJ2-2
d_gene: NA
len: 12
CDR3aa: CASSERVGELFF

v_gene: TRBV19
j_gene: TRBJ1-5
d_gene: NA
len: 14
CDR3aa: CASSIEAAIQPQHF

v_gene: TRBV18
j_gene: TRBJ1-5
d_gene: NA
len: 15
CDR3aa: CASSPRGNSNQPQHF

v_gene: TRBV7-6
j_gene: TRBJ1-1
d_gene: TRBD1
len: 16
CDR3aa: CASSGQPGRGGTEAFF

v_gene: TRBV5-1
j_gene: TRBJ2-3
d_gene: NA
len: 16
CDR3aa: CASSFQLTKTTDTQYF

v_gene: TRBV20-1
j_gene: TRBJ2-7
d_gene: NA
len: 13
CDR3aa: CSASRFAEPEQYF

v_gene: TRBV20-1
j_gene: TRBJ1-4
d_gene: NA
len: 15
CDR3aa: CSARDSRGAGEKLFF

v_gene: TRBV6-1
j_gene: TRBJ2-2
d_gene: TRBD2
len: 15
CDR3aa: CASRRASGSTGELFF

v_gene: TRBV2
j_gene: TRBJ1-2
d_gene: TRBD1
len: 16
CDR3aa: CASSEWVGQGGYGYTF

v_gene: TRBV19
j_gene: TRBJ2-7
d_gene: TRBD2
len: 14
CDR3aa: CASSATSGAYEQYF

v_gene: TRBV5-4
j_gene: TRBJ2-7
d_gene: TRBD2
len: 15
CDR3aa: CASSLSGTSGFEQYF

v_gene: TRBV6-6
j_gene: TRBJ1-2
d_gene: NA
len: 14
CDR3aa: CASSYSGSQDGYTF

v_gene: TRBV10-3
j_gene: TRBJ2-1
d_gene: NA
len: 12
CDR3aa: CAITGDYNEQFF

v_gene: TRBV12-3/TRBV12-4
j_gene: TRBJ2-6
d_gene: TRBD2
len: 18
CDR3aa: CASSATSGRISGANVLTF

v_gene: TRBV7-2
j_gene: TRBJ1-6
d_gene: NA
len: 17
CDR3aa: CASSSNSGDGRNSPLHF

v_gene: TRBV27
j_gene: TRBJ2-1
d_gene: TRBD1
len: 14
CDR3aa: CASSYTTGVNEQFF

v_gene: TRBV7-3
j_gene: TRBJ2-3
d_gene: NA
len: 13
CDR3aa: CASSSHLRDTQYF

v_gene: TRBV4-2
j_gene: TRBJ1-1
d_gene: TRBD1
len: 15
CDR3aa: CASSQPRTGGTEAFF

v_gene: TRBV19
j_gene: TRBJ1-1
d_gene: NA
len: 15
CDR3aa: CASSIRGGGNTEAFF

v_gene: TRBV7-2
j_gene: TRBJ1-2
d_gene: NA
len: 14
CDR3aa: CASSLQLTGGYYTF

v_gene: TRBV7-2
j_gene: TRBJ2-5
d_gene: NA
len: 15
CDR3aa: CASSSGLSGSETQYF

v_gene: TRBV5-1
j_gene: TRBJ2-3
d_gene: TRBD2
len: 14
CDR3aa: CASSAERGTDTQYF

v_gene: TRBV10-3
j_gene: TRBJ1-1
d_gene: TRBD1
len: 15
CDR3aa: CAISESTGTNTEAFF

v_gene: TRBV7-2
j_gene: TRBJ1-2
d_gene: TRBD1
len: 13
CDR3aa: CASSSGQWNGYTF

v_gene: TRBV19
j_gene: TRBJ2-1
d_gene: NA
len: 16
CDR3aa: CASSKGTFLRHNEQFF

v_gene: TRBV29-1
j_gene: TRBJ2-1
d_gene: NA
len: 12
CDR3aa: CSVEDRGNEQFF

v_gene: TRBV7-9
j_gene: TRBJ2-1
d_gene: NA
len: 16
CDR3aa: CASTNRPLGGGYEQFF

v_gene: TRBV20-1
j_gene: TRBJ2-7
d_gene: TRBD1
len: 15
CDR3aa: CSARDGQGRSYEQYF

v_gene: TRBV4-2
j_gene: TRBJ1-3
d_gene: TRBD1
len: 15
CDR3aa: CASSPGQGAGNTIYF

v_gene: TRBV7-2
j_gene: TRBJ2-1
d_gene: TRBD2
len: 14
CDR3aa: CASSLGLAGVEQFF

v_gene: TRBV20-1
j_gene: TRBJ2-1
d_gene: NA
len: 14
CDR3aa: CSARPGYSYNEQFF

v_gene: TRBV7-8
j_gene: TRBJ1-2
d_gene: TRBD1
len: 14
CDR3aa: CASSLGQDLYGYTF

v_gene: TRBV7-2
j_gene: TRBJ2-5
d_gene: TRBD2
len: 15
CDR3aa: CASSLGTSGRGHQYF

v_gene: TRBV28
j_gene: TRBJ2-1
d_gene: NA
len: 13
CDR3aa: CASSPYPVDEQFF

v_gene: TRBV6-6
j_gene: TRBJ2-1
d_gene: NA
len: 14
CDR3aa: CASQRDPSTHEQFF

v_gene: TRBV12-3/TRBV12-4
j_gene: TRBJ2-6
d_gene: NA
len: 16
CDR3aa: CASSFGHTSGANVLTF

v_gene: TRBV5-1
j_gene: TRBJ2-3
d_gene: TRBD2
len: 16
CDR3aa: CASSLALAGARDTQYF

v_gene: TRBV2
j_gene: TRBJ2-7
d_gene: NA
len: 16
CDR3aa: CASTEYGGTKLYEQYF

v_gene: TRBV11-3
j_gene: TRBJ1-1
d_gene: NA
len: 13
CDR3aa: CASSTAMNTEAFF

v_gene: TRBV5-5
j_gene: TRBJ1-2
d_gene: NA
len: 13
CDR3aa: CASSFAGNYGYTF

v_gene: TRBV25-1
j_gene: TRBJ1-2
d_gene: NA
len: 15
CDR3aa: CASSDPRDTPYGYTF

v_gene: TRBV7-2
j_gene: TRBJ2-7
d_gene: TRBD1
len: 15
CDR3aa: CASSLYRGLPYEQYF

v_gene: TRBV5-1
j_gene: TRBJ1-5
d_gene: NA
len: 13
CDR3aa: CASSLEKNQPQHF

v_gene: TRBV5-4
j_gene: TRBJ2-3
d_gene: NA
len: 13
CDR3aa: CASSLQWEDTQYF

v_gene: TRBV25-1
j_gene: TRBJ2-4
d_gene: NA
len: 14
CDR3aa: CASSSGLGKNIQYF

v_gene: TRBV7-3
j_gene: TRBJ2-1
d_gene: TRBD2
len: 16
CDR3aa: CASSFHSGGSYNEQFF